Below, 9 T cell receptor beta chains from the same sample are listed, as sequenced in a study of technical replicates of blood from a few donors. Sequencing was performed with immunoSEQ multiplex PCR; in TCRdb, only in-frame clones are kept and a portion is missing. The top ten clones hold more than 0.3% of a sample with about 100,000 clones, roughly 96% of them seen once. The sequencing sample was made of T cells isolated from PBMCs. These receptor sequences come from a human donor in good health.

The chain recombines TRBV19 with TRBJ2-7, with 8 positions matching TRBD2. J was trimmed by 4 bases and V by 8 bases; bases with no gene match: 10. From germline, CDR1 is LNHDA and CDR2 SQIVND (reference sequence). The CDR3 has 14 residues. The CDR3 nucleotides read TGTGCCAGTGCTCTGGGACTAGATTCGTACGAGCAGTACTTC. It encodes CASALGLDSYEQYF. The entire variable domain, with the rest obtained from reference TRBV19 and TRBJ2-7, is as follows: DGGITQSPKYLFRKEGQNVTLSCEQNLNHDAMYWYRQDPGQGLRLIYYSQIVNDFQKGDIAEGYSVSREKKESFPLTVTSAQKNPTAFYLCASALGLDSYEQYFGPGTRLTVT.

On this clone: Compared with germline, one end of the junction differs, possibly owing to a read error. The gene calls are TRBV10-3 and TRBJ2-1, with 7 nucleotides matching TRBD2. This CDR3 contains 14 residues. Germline assignment: CDR1 ENHRY and CDR2 SYGVKD. CDR3 sequence reads: CAISESVGEGKWVF. In nucleotides, the CDR3 is TGTGCCATCAGTGAGTCAGTGGGGGAGGGGAAATGGGTCTTC.

The rearrangement links TRBV4-2 to TRBJ1-2; D might be TRBD1 (6 bases). The germline V gene encodes CDR1 LGHNA and CDR2 YNFKEQ. V lost 0 bases and J lost 1, with 9 bases in between. CDR3 length equals 15 residues. The CDR3 nucleotides read TGTGCCAGCAGCCAAGAGGCCAGGGGTAACTATGGCTACACCTTC. Protein: CASSQEARGNYGYTF.

The chain combines TRBV2 with TRBJ2-2; 14 positions agree with TRBD2. The CDR3 has 19 residues. CDR1 is SNHLY and CDR2 is FYNNEI in the germline V gene. With 4 bases clipped from V and 5 bases from J, the junction kept 12 bases outside the gene matches. CDR3 coding DNA: TGTGCCAGCAGTGCACCAGCCGGGACTAGCGGGAGTCCGACCGGGGAGCTGTTTTTT. Protein product: CASSAPAGTSGSPTGELFF.

This clone came up once. The chain joins TRBV11-3 to TRBJ1-2; 8 bases are a match to TRBD1. This CDR3 has 15 amino acids. Germline CDR1 reads SGHNT; CDR2 reads YENEEA. V trimming: 5 bases; J trimming: 4 bases; junction bases outside the gene matches: 9. The CDR3 nucleotides read TGTGCCAGCAGCCCCAGACCCGGGACAGGCTATGGCTACACCTTC. Translating it yields CASSPRPGTGYGYTF. The complete variable domain, with remaining parts taken from reference TRBV11-3 and TRBJ1-2, reads EAGVVQSPRYKIIEKKQPVAFWCNPISGHNTLYWYLQNLGQGPELLIRYENEEAVDDSQLPKDRFSAERLKGVDSTLKIQPAELGDSAVYLCASSPRPGTGYGYTFGSGTRLTVV.

The rearrangement joins TRBV9 to TRBJ2-5; D may be TRBD1 (5 bases). V gave up 2 bases and J gave up 0 bases, with 11 bases separating them. Germline CDR1 is SGDLS and CDR2 is YYNGEE. This CDR3 spans 15 amino acids. The CDR3 region is CASSVDTDNQETQYF. The CDR3 region has the DNA TGTGCCAGCAGCGTGGACACAGACAACCAAGAGACCCAGTACTTC.

The chain has TRBV5-1 and TRBJ2-6; D is ambiguous. This CDR3 is built from 15 residues. V was clipped by 1 base and J by 1 base, with 6 bases between them. CDR1 SGHRS and CDR2 YFSETQ come from the germline V gene. CDR3 loop: CASSLSGSGANVLTF. The CDR3 DNA sequence: TGCGCCAGCAGCTTGTCGGGTTCTGGGGCCAACGTCCTGACTTTC. Full variable domain (rest looked up from reference TRBV5-1 and TRBJ2-6): KAGVTQTPRYLIKTRGQQVTLSCSPISGHRSVSWYQQTPGQGLQFLFEYFSETQRNKGNFPGRFSGRQFSNSRSEMNVSTLELGDSALYLCASSLSGSGANVLTFGAGSRLTVL.

This chain joins TRBV5-4 and TRBJ2-7, with D unclear. The CDR3 sequence is 14 residues long. Per the germline V gene, CDR1 is SGHNT and CDR2 is YYREEE (reference sequence). V was cut by 5 bases and J by 0 bases, with 12 bases left in between. CDR3 coding DNA: TGTGCCAGCAGAGAAGATTACTTCTCCTACGAGCAGTACTTC. This sequence encodes CASREDYFSYEQYF.

V gene TRBV13 combines with J gene TRBJ2-3, with D tentatively TRBD2 (5 bases). Germline V gene data show CDR1 as PRHDT and CDR2 as FYEKMQ (reference sequence). V lost 2 bases to trimming and J lost 6 bases, with 15 bases between them. This CDR3 is built from 15 residues. CDR3: CASSLYERLLDTQYF. CDR3 nucleotide sequence: TGTGCCAGCAGCTTATATGAGCGGCTTCTCGATACGCAGTATTTT.